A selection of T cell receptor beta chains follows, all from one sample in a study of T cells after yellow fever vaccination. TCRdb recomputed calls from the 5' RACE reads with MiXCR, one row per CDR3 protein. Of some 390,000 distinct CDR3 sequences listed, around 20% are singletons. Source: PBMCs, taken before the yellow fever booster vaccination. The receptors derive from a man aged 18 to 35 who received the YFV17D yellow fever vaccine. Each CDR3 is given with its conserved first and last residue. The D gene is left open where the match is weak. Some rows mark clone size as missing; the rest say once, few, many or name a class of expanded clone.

CDR3: CASSLGGWDQPQHF
DNA: TGTGCCAGCAGTTTGGGGGGTTGGGATCAGCCCCAGCATTTT
size: NA
D: NA
J: TRBJ1-5
V: TRBV25-1

CDR3: CASSHGRGGLNTEAFF
DNA: TGCGCCAGCAGCCACGGACGGGGGGGCCTGAACACTGAAGCTTTCTTT
size: few
D: NA
J: TRBJ1-1
V: TRBV4-1

CDR3: CASSLFGGRDEKLFF
DNA: TGTGCCAGCAGCTTATTCGGTGGAAGGGATGAAAAACTGTTTTTT
size: NA
D: NA
J: TRBJ1-4
V: TRBV7-9

CDR3: CSARPLAGVGEQFF
DNA: TGCAGTGCTAGGCCCCTAGCGGGGGTGGGTGAGCAGTTCTTC
size: NA
D: TRBD2
J: TRBJ2-1
V: TRBV20-1

CDR3: CASSEKQGVFSQQFSGANVLTF
DNA: TGTGCCAGCAGCGAGAAACAGGGGGTTTTCTCTCAGCAATTCTCTGGGGCCAACGTCCTGACTTTC
size: NA
D: TRBD1
J: TRBJ2-6
V: TRBV6-1

CDR3: CASSSKGEMEETQYF
DNA: TGTGCCAGCAGCTCGAAGGGGGAGATGGAAGAGACCCAGTACTTC
size: NA
D: NA
J: TRBJ2-5
V: TRBV7-9

CDR3: CASSATGGLVNTEAFF
DNA: TGTGCCAGCAGCGCAACGGGGGGGTTGGTGAACACTGAAGCTTTCTTT
size: NA
D: NA
J: TRBJ1-1
V: TRBV9

CDR3: CSVRASYNEQFF
DNA: TGCAGCGTCCGGGCCTCGTACAATGAGCAGTTCTTC
size: NA
D: NA
J: TRBJ2-1
V: TRBV29-1

CDR3: CASTQFGQGFNEKLFF
DNA: TGTGCCAGCACCCAGTTTGGACAGGGATTTAATGAAAAACTGTTTTTT
size: NA
D: TRBD1
J: TRBJ1-4
V: TRBV7-2

CDR3: CASRTTSGSYNEQFF
DNA: TGTGCCAGCAGAACGACTAGCGGGTCCTACAATGAGCAGTTCTTC
size: few
D: TRBD2
J: TRBJ2-1
V: TRBV11-2

CDR3: CASSLLAGTGEETQYF
DNA: TGTGCCAGCTCACTTCTGGCAGGGACAGGGGAAGAGACCCAGTACTTC
size: few
D: TRBD1
J: TRBJ2-5
V: TRBV18

CDR3: CASRRSEGATVEQFF
DNA: TGTGCCAGCAGAAGGAGTGAGGGGGCGACGGTTGAGCAGTTCTTC
size: many
D: TRBD1
J: TRBJ2-1
V: TRBV12-3/TRBV12-4

CDR3: CASSPISGDTEAFF
DNA: TGTGCCAGCTCACCCATATCAGGGGACACTGAAGCTTTCTTT
size: NA
D: NA
J: TRBJ1-1
V: TRBV18

CDR3: CASSLSGNPTDTQYF
DNA: TGCGCCAGCAGCTTATCGGGGAATCCTACAGATACGCAGTATTTT
size: NA
D: NA
J: TRBJ2-3
V: TRBV5-1

CDR3: CASSPRFLGEQYF
DNA: TGCGCCAGCAGCCCCCGTTTTCTTGGCGAGCAGTACTTC
size: NA
D: NA
J: TRBJ2-7
V: TRBV4-3

CDR3: CASSYARGGRWFF
DNA: TGTGCCAGCAGTTACGCTCGCGGGGGGAGGTGGTTCTTC
size: NA
D: TRBD2
J: TRBJ2-1
V: TRBV6-2/TRBV6-3

CDR3: CASSAQLAGESTDTQYF
DNA: TGCGCCAGCAGCGCCCAACTAGCGGGGGAGAGCACAGATACGCAGTATTTT
size: few
D: TRBD2
J: TRBJ2-3
V: TRBV4-1

CDR3: CASSPGTGNIAKNIQYF
DNA: TGCGCCAGCAGCCCCGGGACGGGCAATATAGCCAAAAACATTCAGTACTTC
size: few
D: NA
J: TRBJ2-4
V: TRBV5-1

CDR3: CSARDAGGRYAGDTQYF
DNA: TGCAGTGCTAGAGATGCGGGGGGCCGGTACGCTGGAGATACGCAGTATTTT
size: NA
D: TRBD2
J: TRBJ2-3
V: TRBV20-1

CDR3: CASSQGQNTEAFF
DNA: TGTGCCAGCAGCCAAGGGCAGAACACTGAAGCTTTCTTT
size: few
D: NA
J: TRBJ1-1
V: TRBV7-6

CDR3: CASSQDLRGAWTQYF
DNA: TGCGCCAGCAGCCAAGATCTAAGGGGCGCATGGACGCAGTATTTT
size: few
D: NA
J: TRBJ2-3
V: TRBV4-3

CDR3: CATTLLRISGNTIYF
DNA: TGTGCCACCACATTACTGCGGATCTCCGGAAACACCATATATTTT
size: NA
D: NA
J: TRBJ1-3
V: TRBV12-3/TRBV12-4

CDR3: CASSDLTGANEKLFF
DNA: TGTGCCAGCAGTGACCTGACAGGCGCTAATGAAAAACTGTTTTTT
size: NA
D: NA
J: TRBJ1-4
V: TRBV6-1

CDR3: CASSLTGGYNEQFF
DNA: TGTGCCAGCAGTTTGACAGGGGGGTACAATGAGCAGTTCTTC
size: many
D: TRBD1
J: TRBJ2-1
V: TRBV12-3/TRBV12-4

CDR3: CATRTGYNSPLHF
DNA: TGTGCCACCAGGACAGGTTATAATTCACCCCTCCACTTT
size: few
D: TRBD1
J: TRBJ1-6
V: TRBV19

CDR3: CASSFSGTNSGANVLTF
DNA: TGTGCCAGCAGCTTTTCCGGGACAAACTCTGGGGCCAACGTCCTGACTTTC
size: few
D: NA
J: TRBJ2-6
V: TRBV7-2

CDR3: CASSLPTGAVTDTQYF
DNA: TGTGCCAGCAGCCTGCCGACGGGAGCGGTTACAGATACGCAGTATTTT
size: NA
D: NA
J: TRBJ2-3
V: TRBV12-3/TRBV12-4

CDR3: CASSSGLAGPYMNTQYF
DNA: TGTGCCAGCAGCTCAGGACTAGCGGGGCCCTACATGAATACGCAGTATTTT
size: NA
D: TRBD2
J: TRBJ2-3
V: TRBV6-1

CDR3: CASSLPGTGVGLEQYF
DNA: TGCGCCAGCAGCTTGCCCGGGACAGGGGTGGGTCTCGAGCAGTACTTC
size: NA
D: TRBD1
J: TRBJ2-7
V: TRBV5-1

CDR3: CASSLAAYYREQYF
DNA: TGCGCCAGCAGCTTGGCTGCCTACTACCGGGAGCAGTACTTC
size: many
D: NA
J: TRBJ2-7
V: TRBV5-1

CDR3: CAWSATLGEGGGHYGYTF
DNA: TGTGCCTGGAGTGCAACCCTCGGGGAAGGAGGGGGGCACTATGGCTACACCTTC
size: once
D: NA
J: TRBJ1-2
V: TRBV30

CDR3: CAISPGLVPDTQYF
DNA: TGTGCCATCAGCCCGGGACTAGTGCCAGATACGCAGTATTTT
size: few
D: TRBD2
J: TRBJ2-3
V: TRBV10-3

CDR3: CSATSGGPSTDTQYF
DNA: TGCAGTGCTACTAGCGGGGGCCCTAGCACAGATACGCAGTATTTT
size: NA
D: TRBD2
J: TRBJ2-3
V: TRBV20-1

CDR3: CASSPGLAGFTGELFF
DNA: TGTGCCAGCAGCCCGGGACTAGCGGGATTCACCGGGGAGCTGTTTTTT
size: few
D: TRBD2
J: TRBJ2-2
V: TRBV4-2

CDR3: CAVQREGGKRSYNEQFF
DNA: TGTGCCGTTCAACGAGAAGGGGGGAAGAGGTCCTACAATGAGCAGTTCTTC
size: few
D: NA
J: TRBJ2-1
V: TRBV15